This T cell receptor (beta chain) was observed in a study of CDR3 diversity in severe acne. This CDR3 contains 14 residues. The ends lost 3 bases at V and 6 bases at J; junction bases unmatched: 6. Germline CDR1 is DFQATT and CDR2 is SNEGSKA (reference sequence). TCRdb re-called the PCR reads through MiXCR, storing one row per CDR3 protein. The sample has 97,000 or so distinct CDR3 sequences; roughly half are singletons. The sequenced sample consisted of blood. The chain recombines TRBV20-1 with TRBJ2-1, with 9 bases identical to TRBD2. The TCR sequence derives from a male donor with acne. Here the CDR3 DNA reads TGCAGTGCTAGGGGCGCGGGAGGGCCCAATGAGCAGTTCTTC. Amino acids: CSARGAGGPNEQFF.